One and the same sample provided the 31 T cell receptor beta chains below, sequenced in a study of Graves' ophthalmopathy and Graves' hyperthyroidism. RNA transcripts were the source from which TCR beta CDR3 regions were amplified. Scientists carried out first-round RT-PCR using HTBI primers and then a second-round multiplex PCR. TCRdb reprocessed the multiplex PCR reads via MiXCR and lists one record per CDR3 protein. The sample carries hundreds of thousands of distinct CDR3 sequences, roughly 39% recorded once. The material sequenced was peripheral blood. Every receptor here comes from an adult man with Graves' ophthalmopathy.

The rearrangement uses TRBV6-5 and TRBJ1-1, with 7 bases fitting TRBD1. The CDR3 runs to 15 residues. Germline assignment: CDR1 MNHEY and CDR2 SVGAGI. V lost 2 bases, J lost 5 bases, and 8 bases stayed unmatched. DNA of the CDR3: TGTGCCAGCAGTTACGACAGGGAGGGTTGGACTGAAGCTTTCTTT. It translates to CASSYDREGWTEAFF.

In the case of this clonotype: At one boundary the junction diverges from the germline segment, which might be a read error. The CDR3 DNA is TGTGCCAGCGGTGAAGAGGACACTTACACCGGGGAGCTGGTTTTT. Protein sequence: CASGEEDTYTGELVF. This chain uses TRBV2 with TRBJ2-2, with D possibly called TRBD1 or TRBD2 (5 bases each). Germline V gives CDR1 SNHLY, CDR2 FYNNEI. CDR3 length: 15 amino acids.

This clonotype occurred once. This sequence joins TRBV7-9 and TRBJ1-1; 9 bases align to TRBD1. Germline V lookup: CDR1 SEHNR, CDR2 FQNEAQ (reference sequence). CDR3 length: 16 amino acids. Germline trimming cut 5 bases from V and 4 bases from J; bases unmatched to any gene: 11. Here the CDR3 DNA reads TGTGCCAGCAGCCTCACAGGGGGCCCTTGGAGCACTGAAGCTTTCTTT. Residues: CASSLTGGPWSTEAFF. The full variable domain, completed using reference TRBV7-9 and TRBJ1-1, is DTGVSQNPRHKITKRGQNVTFRCDPISEHNRLYWYRQTLGQGPEFLTYFQNEAQLEKSRLLSDRFSAERPKGSFSTLEIQRTEQGDSAMYLCASSLTGGPWSTEAFFGQGTRLTVV.

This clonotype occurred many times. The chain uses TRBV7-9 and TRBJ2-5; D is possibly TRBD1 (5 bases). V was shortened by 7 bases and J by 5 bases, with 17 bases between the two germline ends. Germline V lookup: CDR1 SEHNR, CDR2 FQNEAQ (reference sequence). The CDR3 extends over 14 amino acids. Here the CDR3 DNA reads TGTGCCAGCACCCCGATCTTGGGGCGGGAGACCCAGTACTTC. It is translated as CASTPILGRETQYF. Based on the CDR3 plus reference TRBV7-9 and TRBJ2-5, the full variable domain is DTGVSQNPRHKITKRGQNVTFRCDPISEHNRLYWYRQTLGQGPEFLTYFQNEAQLEKSRLLSDRFSAERPKGSFSTLEIQRTEQGDSAMYLCASTPILGRETQYFGPGTRLLVL.

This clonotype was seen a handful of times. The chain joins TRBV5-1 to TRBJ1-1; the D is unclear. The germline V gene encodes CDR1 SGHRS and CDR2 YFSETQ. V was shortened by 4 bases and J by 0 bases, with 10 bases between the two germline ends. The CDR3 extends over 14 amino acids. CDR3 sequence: CASSHLGVNTEAFF. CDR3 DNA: TGCGCCAGCAGCCACCTTGGGGTGAACACTGAAGCTTTCTTT.

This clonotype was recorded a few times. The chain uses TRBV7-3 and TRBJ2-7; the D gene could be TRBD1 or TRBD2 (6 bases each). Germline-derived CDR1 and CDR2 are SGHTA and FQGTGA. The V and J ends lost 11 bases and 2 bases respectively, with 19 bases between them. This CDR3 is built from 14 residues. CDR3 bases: TGTGCCTGGAGTGTGGGTCGGGGGCCCTACGAGCAGTACTTC. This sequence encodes CAWSVGRGPYEQYF.

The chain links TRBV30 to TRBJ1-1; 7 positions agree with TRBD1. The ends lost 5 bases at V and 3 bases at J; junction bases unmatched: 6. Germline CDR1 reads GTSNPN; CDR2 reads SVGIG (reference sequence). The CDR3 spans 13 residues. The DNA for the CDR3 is TGTGCCTGGGGGGACAGCCCGGACACTGAAGCTTTCTTT. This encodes CAWGDSPDTEAFF.

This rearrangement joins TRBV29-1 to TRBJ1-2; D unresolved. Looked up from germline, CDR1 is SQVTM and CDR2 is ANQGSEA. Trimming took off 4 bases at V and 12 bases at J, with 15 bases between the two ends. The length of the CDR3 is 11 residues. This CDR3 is CSVAPFSADTF. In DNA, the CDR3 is TGCAGCGTTGCCCCGTTTTCGGCGGACACCTTC.

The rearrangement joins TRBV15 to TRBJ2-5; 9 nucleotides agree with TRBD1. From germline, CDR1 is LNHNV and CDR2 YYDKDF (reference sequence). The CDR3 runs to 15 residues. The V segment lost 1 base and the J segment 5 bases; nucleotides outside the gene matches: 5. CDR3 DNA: TGTGCCACCAGCAGAGGAGACAGGGGGTTTGAGACCCAGTACTTC. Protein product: CATSRGDRGFETQYF.

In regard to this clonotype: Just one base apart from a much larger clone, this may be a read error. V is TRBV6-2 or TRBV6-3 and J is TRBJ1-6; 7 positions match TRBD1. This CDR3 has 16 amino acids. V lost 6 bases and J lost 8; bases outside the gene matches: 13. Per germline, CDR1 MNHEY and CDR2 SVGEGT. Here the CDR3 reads CASREKGSTGDSPLHF. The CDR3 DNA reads TGTGCCAGCAGAGAGAAGGGATCAACAGGGGATTCACCCCTCCACTTT.

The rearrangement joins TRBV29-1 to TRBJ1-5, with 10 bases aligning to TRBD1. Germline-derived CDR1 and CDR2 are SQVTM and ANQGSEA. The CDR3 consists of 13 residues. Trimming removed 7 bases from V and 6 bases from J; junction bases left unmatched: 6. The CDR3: CSADRGTAQPQHF. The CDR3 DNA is TGCAGCGCGGACAGGGGGACCGCTCAGCCCCAGCATTTT.

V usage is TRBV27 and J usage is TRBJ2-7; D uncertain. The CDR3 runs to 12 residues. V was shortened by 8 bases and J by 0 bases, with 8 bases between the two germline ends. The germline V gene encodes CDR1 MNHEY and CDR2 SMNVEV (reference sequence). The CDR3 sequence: CASRSVSYEQYF. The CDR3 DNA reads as TGTGCCAGCCGGTCAGTCTCCTACGAGCAGTACTTC.

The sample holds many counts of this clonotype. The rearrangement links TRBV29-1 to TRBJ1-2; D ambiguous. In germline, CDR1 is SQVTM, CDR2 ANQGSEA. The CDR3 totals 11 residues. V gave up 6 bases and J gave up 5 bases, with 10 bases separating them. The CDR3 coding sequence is TGCAGCGTGCGCTCATCATATGGCTACACCTTC. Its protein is CSVRSSYGYTF.

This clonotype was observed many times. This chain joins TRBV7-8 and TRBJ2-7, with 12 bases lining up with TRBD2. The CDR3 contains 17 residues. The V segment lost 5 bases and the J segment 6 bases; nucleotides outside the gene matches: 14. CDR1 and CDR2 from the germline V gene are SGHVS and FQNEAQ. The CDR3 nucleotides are TGTGCCAGCAGCCTCTGGACTAGCGGGACCCCCATCTTCGAGCAGTACTTC. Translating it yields CASSLWTSGTPIFEQYF. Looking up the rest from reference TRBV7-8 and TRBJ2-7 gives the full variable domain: GAGVSQSPRYKVAKRGQDVALRCDPISGHVSLFWYQQALGQGPEFLTYFQNEAQLDKSGLPSDRFFAERPEGSVSTLKIQRTQQEDSAVYLCASSLWTSGTPIFEQYFGPGTRLTVT.

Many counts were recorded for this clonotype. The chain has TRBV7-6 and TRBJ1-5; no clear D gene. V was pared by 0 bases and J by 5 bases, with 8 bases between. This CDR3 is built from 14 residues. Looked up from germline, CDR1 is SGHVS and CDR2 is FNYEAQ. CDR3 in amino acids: CASSLAGNHQPQHF. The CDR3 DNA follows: TGTGCCAGCAGCTTAGCAGGGAATCATCAGCCCCAGCATTTT.

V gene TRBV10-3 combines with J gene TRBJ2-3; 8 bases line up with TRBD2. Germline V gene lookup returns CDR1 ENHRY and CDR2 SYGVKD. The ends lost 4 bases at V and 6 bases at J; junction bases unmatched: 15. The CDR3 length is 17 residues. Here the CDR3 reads CAISAWGSSGAPDTQYF. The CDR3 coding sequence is TGTGCCATCAGTGCTTGGGGGAGTAGCGGGGCCCCCGATACGCAGTATTTT.

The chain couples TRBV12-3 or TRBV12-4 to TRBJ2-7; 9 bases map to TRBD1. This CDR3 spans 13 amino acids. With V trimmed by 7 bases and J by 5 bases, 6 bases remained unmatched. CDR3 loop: CASIPGQGDEQYF. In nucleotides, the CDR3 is TGTGCCAGCATCCCGGGACAGGGCGACGAGCAGTACTTC.

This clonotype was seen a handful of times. CDR3 in DNA: TGTGCCAGCAGCCCTCGGGGGGGCTGGATGAACACTGAAGCTTTCTTT. Translating gives CASSPRGGWMNTEAFF. The chain carries TRBV4-2 and TRBJ1-1, with D possibly being TRBD1 (6 bases). The germline V and J ends were trimmed by 4 bases and 0 bases, with 15 bases remaining between them. The CDR3 has 16 residues. CDR1 and CDR2 (germline): LGHNA, YNFKEQ.

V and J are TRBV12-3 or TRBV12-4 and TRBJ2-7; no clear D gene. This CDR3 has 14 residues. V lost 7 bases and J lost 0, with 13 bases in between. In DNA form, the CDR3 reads TGTGCCAGCAACTTCGGGCAAAGCTCCTACGAGCAGTACTTC. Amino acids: CASNFGQSSYEQYF.

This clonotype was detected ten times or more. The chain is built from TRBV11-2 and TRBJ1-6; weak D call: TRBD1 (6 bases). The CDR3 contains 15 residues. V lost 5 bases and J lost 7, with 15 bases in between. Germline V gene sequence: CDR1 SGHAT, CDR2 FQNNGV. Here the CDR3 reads CASSNGQPPNSPLHF. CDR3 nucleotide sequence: TGTGCCAGCAGCAACGGACAGCCACCAAATTCACCCCTCCACTTT. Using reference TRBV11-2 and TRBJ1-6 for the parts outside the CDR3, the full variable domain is EAGVAQSPRYKIIEKRQSVAFWCNPISGHATLYWYQQILGQGPKLLIQFQNNGVVDDSQLPKDRFSAERLKGVDSTLKIQPAKLEDSAVYLCASSNGQPPNSPLHFGNGTRLTVT.

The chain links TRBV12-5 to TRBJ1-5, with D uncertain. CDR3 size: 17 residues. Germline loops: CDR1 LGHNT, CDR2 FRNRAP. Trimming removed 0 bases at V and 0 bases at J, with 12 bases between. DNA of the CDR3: TGTGCTAGTGGTTTGGTAAGGCTCGGCGATAGCAATCAGCCCCAGCATTTT. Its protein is CASGLVRLGDSNQPQHF.

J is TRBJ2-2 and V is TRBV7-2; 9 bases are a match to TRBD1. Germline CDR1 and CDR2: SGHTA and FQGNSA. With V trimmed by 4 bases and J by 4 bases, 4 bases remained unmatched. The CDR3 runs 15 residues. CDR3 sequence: CASSSGDRATGELFF. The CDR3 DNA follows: TGTGCCAGCAGCTCCGGGGACAGGGCCACCGGGGAGCTGTTTTTT.

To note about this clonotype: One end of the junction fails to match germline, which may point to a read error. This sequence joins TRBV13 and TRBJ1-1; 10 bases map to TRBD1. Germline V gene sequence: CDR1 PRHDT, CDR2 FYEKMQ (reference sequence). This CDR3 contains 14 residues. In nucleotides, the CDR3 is TGTGCCAGCAGTTTAGACAGGGGGCTTACTGAAGCTTTCTTT. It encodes CASSLDRGLTEAFF.

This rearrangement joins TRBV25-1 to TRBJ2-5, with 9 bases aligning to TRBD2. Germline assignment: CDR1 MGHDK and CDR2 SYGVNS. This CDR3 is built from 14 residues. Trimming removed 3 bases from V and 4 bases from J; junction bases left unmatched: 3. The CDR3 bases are TGTGCCAGCAGTGAGGGCGGGGGGGCAGAGACCCAGTACTTC. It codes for CASSEGGGAETQYF.

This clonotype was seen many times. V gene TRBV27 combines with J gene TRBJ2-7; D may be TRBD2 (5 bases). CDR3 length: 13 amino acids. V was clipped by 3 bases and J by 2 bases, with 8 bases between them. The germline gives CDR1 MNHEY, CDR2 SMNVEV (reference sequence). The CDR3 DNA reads TGTGCCAGCAGTTTGGTGGGAGCCTACGAGCAGTACTTC. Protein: CASSLVGAYEQYF.

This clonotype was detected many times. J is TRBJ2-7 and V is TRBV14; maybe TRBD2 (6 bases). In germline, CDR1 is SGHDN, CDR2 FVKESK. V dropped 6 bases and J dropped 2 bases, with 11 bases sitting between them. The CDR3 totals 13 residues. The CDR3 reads CASRDREAYEQYF. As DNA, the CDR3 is TGTGCCAGCAGGGATAGGGAGGCCTACGAGCAGTACTTC.

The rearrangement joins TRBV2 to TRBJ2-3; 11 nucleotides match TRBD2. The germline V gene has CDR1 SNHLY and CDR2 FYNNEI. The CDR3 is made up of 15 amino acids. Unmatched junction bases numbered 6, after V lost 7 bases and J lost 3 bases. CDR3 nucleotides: TGTGCCAGCAAGACTAGCGGGATAGGGACAGATACGCAGTATTTT. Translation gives CASKTSGIGTDTQYF.

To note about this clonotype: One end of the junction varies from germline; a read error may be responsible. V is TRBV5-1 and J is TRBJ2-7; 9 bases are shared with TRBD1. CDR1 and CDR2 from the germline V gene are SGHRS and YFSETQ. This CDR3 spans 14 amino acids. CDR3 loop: CASSLSRDRAGQYF. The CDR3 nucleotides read TGTGCCAGCAGCTTGTCCCGGGACAGGGCCGGGCAGTACTTC.

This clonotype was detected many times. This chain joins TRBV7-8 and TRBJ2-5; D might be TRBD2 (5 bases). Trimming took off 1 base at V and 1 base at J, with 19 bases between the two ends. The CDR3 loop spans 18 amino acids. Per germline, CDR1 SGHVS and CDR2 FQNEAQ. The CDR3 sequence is CASSLGRAAYLLQETQYF. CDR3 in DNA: TGTGCCAGCAGCTTAGGGCGGGCCGCCTACTTACTCCAAGAGACCCAGTACTTC.

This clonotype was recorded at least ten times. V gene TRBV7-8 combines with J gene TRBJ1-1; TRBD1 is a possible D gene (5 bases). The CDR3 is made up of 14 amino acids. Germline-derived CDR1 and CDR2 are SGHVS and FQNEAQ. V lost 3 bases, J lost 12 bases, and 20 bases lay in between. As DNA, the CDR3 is TGTGCCAGCAGCTTCGGGGCCTCTCAAAGCGGGTCTTTCTTT. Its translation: CASSFGASQSGSFF.

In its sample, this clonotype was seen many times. This chain's CDR3 is CASSYSAWGYTF. CDR3 sequence (DNA): TGTGCCAGCAGTTACTCGGCCTGGGGCTACACCTTC. The V call is TRBV12-3 or TRBV12-4, the J call TRBJ1-2; D remains ambiguous. This CDR3 is 12 amino acids long. With 4 bases removed from V and 8 bases from J, the gap between germline ends came to 11 bases.